The source of this T cell receptor beta chain is a study of T cells in Graves' hyperthyroidism and ophthalmopathy. About the research overall: Peripheral blood collection took place at initial diagnosis, before any treatment. General study results and limits: Blood also held most thyroid clonotypes expanded beyond 0.001.

This clonotype has a count of ten or more. Its specificity is unknown. Authors of the study amplified TCR beta CDR3 regions from RNA transcripts. TCR CDR3 underwent first-round RT-PCR with the HTBI primer set. TCRdb analysed the multiplex PCR reads with MiXCR anew, one entry per CDR3 protein. The sample has over 250,000 distinct CDR3 sequences, approximately 15% seen once. Roughly 9.1 ml of fresh peripheral blood supplied the PBMCs. Deletions cut 8 bases from V and 1 base from J, with 12 bases between. The CDR3 is 15 residues long. Sequenced: blood. This receptor was taken from a woman in her thirties or forties with Graves' ophthalmopathy. The rearrangement joins TRBV12-3 or TRBV12-4 to TRBJ1-6; D gene unclear. The CDR3 coding sequence is TGTGCCAGCGGGGATTCCGCATCCTATAATTCACCCCTCCACTTT. Translating it yields CASGDSASYNSPLHF.